A selection of T cell receptor beta chains follows, all from one sample in a study of T cells in Graves' hyperthyroidism and ophthalmopathy. TCRdb re-called the multiplex PCR reads with MiXCR, one entry per CDR3 protein. The table lists more than 600,000 distinct CDR3 sequences, 16% of them singletons. The source material was blood. The receptors come from a man aged 18 to 30 with Graves' hyperthyroidism. Both conserved end residues are trimmed from each CDR3. D genes are given only for firm matches.

d_call	v_call	j_call	cdr3_length	cdr3_aa
NA	TRBV9	TRBJ2-5	12	ASSVWVGAETQY
NA	TRBV30	TRBJ2-3	12	AFEDIGGPDTQY
TRBD1	TRBV15	TRBJ1-5	16	ATSRDRTGGWGNQPQH
TRBD1	TRBV2	TRBJ1-4	11	ASSEIQGEKLF
TRBD1	TRBV27	TRBJ1-2	12	ASSLSGGVSGYT
TRBD2	TRBV2	TRBJ2-7	14	ASRGAGEKPRYEQY
TRBD1	TRBV3-1	TRBJ1-1	11	ASSQGGGADAF
NA	TRBV20-1	TRBJ2-1	12	SANPGRINNEQF
NA	TRBV27	TRBJ2-2	13	ASSLSLTVTGELF
NA	TRBV12-3/TRBV12-4	TRBJ2-2	10	AARGGTGELF
NA	TRBV20-1	TRBJ1-1	11	SARAPRSPEAF
TRBD2	TRBV24-1	TRBJ2-7	13	ATSDPSGRVDEQY
TRBD2	TRBV7-8	TRBJ2-1	15	ASSTPGLAGGNNEQF
NA	TRBV20-1	TRBJ2-2	14	SARDHRVGDTGELF
NA	TRBV19	TRBJ1-1	11	ATSPTWNTEAF
NA	TRBV28	TRBJ2-5	11	ASSLDNVETQY
NA	TRBV25-1	TRBJ1-1	11	ASSEAGYTEAF
NA	TRBV5-1	TRBJ1-5	13	ASSFQGREGQPQH
NA	TRBV28	TRBJ2-7	14	ASSPWGLSDHYEQY
TRBD2	TRBV6-2/TRBV6-3	TRBJ2-5	14	ASSERKREVRETQY
TRBD1	TRBV20-1	TRBJ1-2	13	SARDSRQGPYGYT
TRBD1	TRBV24-1	TRBJ2-3	13	ATSDSRQGADTQY
NA	TRBV28	TRBJ1-4	14	TSSFSRWATNEKLF
NA	TRBV5-1	TRBJ1-6	10	ASSLDEPPLH
TRBD1	TRBV20-1	TRBJ2-7	12	SARSRTGIHEQY
TRBD2	TRBV7-2	TRBJ2-3	14	ASNDVAGGHTDTQY
TRBD1	TRBV7-8	TRBJ2-1	17	ASSLGQGARGGSYNEQF
NA	TRBV6-1	TRBJ2-7	11	ASRKGEAYEQY